This T cell receptor (beta chain) originates from a study of control samples from healthy donors and cancer patients. Produced via immunoSEQ multiplex PCR; TCRdb's table is partial and in-frame only. Found here are roughly 100,000 clones, about 90% of them singletons; the top ten hold 2% to 2.5%. The V end was cut by 0 bases, the J end by 9 bases, with 21 bases between. This CDR3 is 17 amino acids long. The germline V gene encodes CDR1 LNHNV and CDR2 YYDKDF (reference sequence). The receptor's source is a young woman in good health. The source material was blood. The rearrangement joins TRBV15 to TRBJ2-1, with a tentative D call TRBD1 (6 bases). For the CDR3, the DNA is TGTGCCACCAGCAGAGATTACCGACAGGTATTCTCAATTGAGCAGTTCTTC. Encoded protein: CATSRDYRQVFSIEQFF.